This TCR beta chain was recovered during a study of T-cell memory formation after mild COVID-19. Overall study context: There were largely donor-specific TCR clusters.

With 5 bases removed from V and 0 bases from J, the gap between germline ends came to 10 bases. This CDR3 spans 15 amino acids. Germline V lookup: CDR1 SGHTA, CDR2 FQGNSA. Sample barcodes and UMIs were carried by the TCR alpha and TCR beta cDNA libraries that 5'RACE generated with constant-segment primers. Via MiXCR, TCRdb re-called the 5' RACE reads, giving one row per CDR3 protein. The table has approximately 260,000 distinct CDR3 sequences, around 17% seen once. Study conclusions and caveats: Memory cells collected pre-infection included some clones that later responded, suggesting cross-reactive memory joined. CD4+ clones that contracted lay mainly in CM and EM; CD8+ ones lay in EMRA.

In the case of this clonotype: The target antigen is unknown.

The source is a man aged 18 to 29 who had mild COVID-19 (a few samples of this study predate the infection). Cell type and time point are not known. The chain uses TRBV7-2 and TRBJ1-4; tentative D call: TRBD1 (5 bases). Sequencing was performed on PBMCs or a T cell subset sorted from them (not recorded which). The CDR3 nucleotides are TGTGCCAGCAGCCCAAGGGGACCAACTAATGAAAAACTGTTTTTT. Protein product: CASSPRGPTNEKLFF.